Reported below is one T cell receptor (beta chain). The target antigen is unknown. After removal of 6 bases from V and 8 bases from J, the junction contained 9 bases not matched to a gene. Germline V gene data show CDR1 as KGHSY and CDR2 as FQNENV. This CDR3 region has 15 residues. Thawed unstimulated PBMCs were FACS-sorted by CD3, CD4 and CD8 into two populations. This entry belongs to a study of T cell clones after liver transplantation. Looking at the study overall: A pre-transplant mixed lymphocyte reaction with TCRbeta sequencing defined graft-donor-reactive clones followed in post-transplant blood. Standard immunosuppression, with no induction, continued until 12-24 months after transplant.

Study-wide points: These preliminary findings come from unstandardized post-transplant sampling times.

Only in-frame clones appear in the TCRdb table, and some are missing; sequencing was by immunoSEQ multiplex PCR. This table has 75,000 to 85,000 clones, roughly 80% appearing once. The gene calls are TRBV16 and TRBJ1-4; TRBD1 agrees at 10 bases. This TCR was recovered from a human patient who received a liver transplant. T cells may partly derive from the graft donor. Sequencing used CD4+ T cells from blood, obtained at the 22-month timepoint. DNA of the CDR3: TGTGCCAGCAGTTATACCGGGACAGGGGAAGAAAAACTGTTTTTT. Encoded protein: CASSYTGTGEEKLFF.